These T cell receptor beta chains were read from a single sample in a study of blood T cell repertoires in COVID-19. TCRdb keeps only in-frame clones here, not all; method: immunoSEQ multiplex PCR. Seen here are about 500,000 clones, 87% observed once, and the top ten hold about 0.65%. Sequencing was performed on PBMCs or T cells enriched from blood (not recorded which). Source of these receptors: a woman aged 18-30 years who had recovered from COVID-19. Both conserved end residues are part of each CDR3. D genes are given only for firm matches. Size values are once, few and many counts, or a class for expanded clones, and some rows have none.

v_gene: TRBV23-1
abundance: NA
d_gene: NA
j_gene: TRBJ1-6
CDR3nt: TGCGCCAGCCCCCCTTTCCCCCGGGGGAAAAGGTGCTCACCCCTCCACTTT
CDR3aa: CASPPFPRGKRCSPLHF

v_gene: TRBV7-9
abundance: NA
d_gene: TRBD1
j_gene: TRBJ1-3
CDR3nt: TGTGCCAGCAGCCACGACCCGGGACAGGTGCCGCTCTCTGGAAACACCATATATTTT
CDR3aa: CASSHDPGQVPLSGNTIYF

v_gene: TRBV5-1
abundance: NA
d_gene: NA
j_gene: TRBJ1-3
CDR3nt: TGCGCCAGCAGCGTAACAGGGACTAGGGGGTCTGGAAACACCATATATTTT
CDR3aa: CASSVTGTRGSGNTIYF

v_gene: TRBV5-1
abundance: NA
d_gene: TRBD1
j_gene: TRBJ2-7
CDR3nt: TGCGCCAGCAGCACCCGGGACAGGGGCTTGGGCGAGCAGTACTTC
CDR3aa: CASSTRDRGLGEQYF

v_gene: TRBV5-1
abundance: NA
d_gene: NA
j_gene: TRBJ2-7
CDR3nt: TGCGCCAGCAGCTTATCTCAGGATTTTGGGTACGAGCAGTACTTC
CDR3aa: CASSLSQDFGYEQYF

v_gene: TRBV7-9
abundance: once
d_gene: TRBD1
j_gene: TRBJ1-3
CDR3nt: TGTGCCAGCAGTGGCAGGGGGCTCCGTGCCCCACTCTCTGGAAACACCATATATTTT
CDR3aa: CASSGRGLRAPLSGNTIYF

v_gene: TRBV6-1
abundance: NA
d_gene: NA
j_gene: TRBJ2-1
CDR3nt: TGTGCCAGCAGTGAAAGGACTCAGAATGAGCAGTTCTTC
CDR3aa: CASSERTQNEQFF

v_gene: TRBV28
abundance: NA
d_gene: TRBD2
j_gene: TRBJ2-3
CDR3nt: TGTGCCAGCAGTTTTGTCGGGCTAGCGGGGCTTGCAGATACGCAGTATTTT
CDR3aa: CASSFVGLAGLADTQYF

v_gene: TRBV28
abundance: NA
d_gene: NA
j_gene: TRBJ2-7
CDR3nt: TGTGCCAGCAGATACAGGAGGGGCCCCTACTACGAGCAGTACTTC
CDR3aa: CASRYRRGPYYEQYF

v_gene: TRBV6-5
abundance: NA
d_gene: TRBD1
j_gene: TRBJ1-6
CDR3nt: TGTGCCAGCAGTTACTCACAGGGGTATAGCTCACCCCTCCACTTT
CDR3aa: CASSYSQGYSSPLHF

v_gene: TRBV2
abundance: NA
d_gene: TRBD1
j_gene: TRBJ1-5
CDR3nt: TGTGCCAGCAGTGCAAGAGGGACAGGGAATAGCAATCAGCCCCAGCATTTT
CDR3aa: CASSARGTGNSNQPQHF

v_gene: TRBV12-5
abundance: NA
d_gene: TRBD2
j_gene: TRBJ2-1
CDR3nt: TGTGCTAGTGGCCCGGGAGGAGACAATGAGCAGTTCTTC
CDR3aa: CASGPGGDNEQFF

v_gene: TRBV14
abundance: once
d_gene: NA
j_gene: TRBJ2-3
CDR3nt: TGTGCCAGCAGCCCAGGACAAAGCACAGATACGCAGTATTTT
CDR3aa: CASSPGQSTDTQYF

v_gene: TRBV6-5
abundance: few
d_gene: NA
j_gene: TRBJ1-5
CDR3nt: TGTGCCAGCACCCCTGGGTCGGGGGGCAATCAGCCCCAGCATTTT
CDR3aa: CASTPGSGGNQPQHF

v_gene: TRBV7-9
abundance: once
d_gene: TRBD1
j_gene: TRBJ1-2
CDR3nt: TGTGCCAGCAGCTTGGGACAGGGGGATGGCTACACCTTC
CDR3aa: CASSLGQGDGYTF

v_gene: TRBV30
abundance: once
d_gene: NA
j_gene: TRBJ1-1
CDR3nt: TGTGCCTGGAGTGAAGGTTTCGGACGGGGCACTGAAGCTTTCTTT
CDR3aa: CAWSEGFGRGTEAFF

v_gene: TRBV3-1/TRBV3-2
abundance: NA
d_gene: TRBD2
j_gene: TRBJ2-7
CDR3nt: TGTGCCAGCAGCCCCAAAGCGGGGGGGTACGAGCAGTACTTC
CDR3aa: CASSPKAGGYEQYF

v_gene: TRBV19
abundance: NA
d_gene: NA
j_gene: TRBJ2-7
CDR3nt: TGTGCCAGTAGTAAATACTCGGGCCGGGGTACTTACGAGCAGTACTTC
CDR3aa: CASSKYSGRGTYEQYF

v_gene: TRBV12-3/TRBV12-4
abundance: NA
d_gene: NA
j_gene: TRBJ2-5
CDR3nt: TGTGCCACCAGGGGGGCTACACAAGAGACCCAGTACTTC
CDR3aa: CATRGATQETQYF

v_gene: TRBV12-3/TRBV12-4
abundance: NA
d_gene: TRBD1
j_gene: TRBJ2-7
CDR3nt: TGTGCCAGCAGTTTTGGACAGGGTCACGAGCAGTACTTC
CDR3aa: CASSFGQGHEQYF

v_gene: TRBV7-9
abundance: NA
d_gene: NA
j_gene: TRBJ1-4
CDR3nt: TGTGCCAGCAGCCCAGGTGGTGGGGAAAAACTGTTTTTT
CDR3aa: CASSPGGGEKLFF

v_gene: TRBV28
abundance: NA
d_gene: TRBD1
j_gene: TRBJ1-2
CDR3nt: TGTGCCAGCAGCACCGGCTCAGGGGGCTCGGGCTATGGCTACACCTTC
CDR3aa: CASSTGSGGSGYGYTF

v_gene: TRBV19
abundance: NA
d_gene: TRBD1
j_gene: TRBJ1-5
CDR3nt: TGTGCCAGCCGGACAGGGAATGGTCAGCCCCAGCATTTT
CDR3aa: CASRTGNGQPQHF

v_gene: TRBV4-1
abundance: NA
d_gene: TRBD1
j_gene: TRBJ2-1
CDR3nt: TGCGCCAGCAGCCAAGAAAACAGGGGGCCATACAATGAGCAGTTCTTC
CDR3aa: CASSQENRGPYNEQFF

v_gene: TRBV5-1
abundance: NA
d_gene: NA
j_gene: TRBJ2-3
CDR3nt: TGCGCCAGCACCGGGGGTGCAGATACGCAGTATTTT
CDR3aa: CASTGGADTQYF

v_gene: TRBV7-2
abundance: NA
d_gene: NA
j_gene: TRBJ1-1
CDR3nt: TGTGCCAGCAGCCTCGCAACAGGGTTCAACACTGAAGCTTTCTTT
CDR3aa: CASSLATGFNTEAFF

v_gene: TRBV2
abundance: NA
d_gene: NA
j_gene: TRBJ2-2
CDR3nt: TGTGCCAGCGGTTCGAGGGACACCGGGGAGCTGTTTTTT
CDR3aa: CASGSRDTGELFF

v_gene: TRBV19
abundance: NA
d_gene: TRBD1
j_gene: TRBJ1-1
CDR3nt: TGTGCCAGTAGTCCGGGGACAGGGGGCACTGAAGCTTTCTTT
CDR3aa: CASSPGTGGTEAFF

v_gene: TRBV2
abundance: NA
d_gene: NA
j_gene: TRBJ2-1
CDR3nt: TGTGCCAGCAGCATCGGGGGACAGTGGGCCTACAATGAGCAGTTCTTC
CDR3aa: CASSIGGQWAYNEQFF

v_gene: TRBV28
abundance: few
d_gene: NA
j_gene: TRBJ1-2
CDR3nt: TGTGCCAGCAGTTCGAGTACGCTATATGGCTACACCTTC
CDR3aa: CASSSSTLYGYTF

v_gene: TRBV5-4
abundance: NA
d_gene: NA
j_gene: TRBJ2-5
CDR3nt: TGTGCCAGCAGCCCCGGGGGTCAAGAGACCCAGTACTTC
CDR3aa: CASSPGGQETQYF

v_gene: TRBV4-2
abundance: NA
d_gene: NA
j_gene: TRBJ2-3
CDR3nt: TGTGCCAGCAGCCAAGGGTCGCGGGCCTATAGCACAGATACGCAGTATTTT
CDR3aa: CASSQGSRAYSTDTQYF

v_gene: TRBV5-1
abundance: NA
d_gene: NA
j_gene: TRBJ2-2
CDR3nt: TGCGCCTCCTCGGACCCGGGGAAGGTGTACACCGGGGAGCTGTTTTTT
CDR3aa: CASSDPGKVYTGELFF

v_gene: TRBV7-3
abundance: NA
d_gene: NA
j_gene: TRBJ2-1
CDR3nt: TGTGCCAGCAGCTTAATGAGCGGGTCCTACAATGAGCAGTTCTTC
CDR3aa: CASSLMSGSYNEQFF

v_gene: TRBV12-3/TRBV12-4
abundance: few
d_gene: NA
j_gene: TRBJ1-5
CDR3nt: TGTGCCAGCACCGAGACAGTTAATCAGCCCCAGCATTTT
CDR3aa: CASTETVNQPQHF

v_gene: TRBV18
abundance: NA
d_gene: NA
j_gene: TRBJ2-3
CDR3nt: TGTGCCAGCTCACCGTTTTCTAGCACAGATACGCAGTATTTT
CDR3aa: CASSPFSSTDTQYF

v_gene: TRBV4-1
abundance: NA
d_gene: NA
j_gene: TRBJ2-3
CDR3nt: TGCGCCAGCAGCCAAGTGCCCAGGGCCCAGCAGTATTTT
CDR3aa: CASSQVPRAQQYF

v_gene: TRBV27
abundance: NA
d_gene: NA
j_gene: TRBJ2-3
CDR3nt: TGTGCCAGCAGGGCGGGAAACACAGATACGCAGTATTTT
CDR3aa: CASRAGNTDTQYF

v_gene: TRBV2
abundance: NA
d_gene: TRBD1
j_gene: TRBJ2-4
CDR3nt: TGTGCCAGCACCCTGACAGGGTCGAGCATTCAGTACTTC
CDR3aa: CASTLTGSSIQYF

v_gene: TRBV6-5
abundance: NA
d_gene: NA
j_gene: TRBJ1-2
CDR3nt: TGTGCCAGCAGCGGAGGTCCATCCGGCTATGGCTACACCTTC
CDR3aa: CASSGGPSGYGYTF

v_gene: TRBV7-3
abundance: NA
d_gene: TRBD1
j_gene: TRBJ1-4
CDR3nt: TGTGCCAGCAGCTTAAATCCCCCCGGGACAGGGGAGGAAAAACTGTTTTTT
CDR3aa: CASSLNPPGTGEEKLFF

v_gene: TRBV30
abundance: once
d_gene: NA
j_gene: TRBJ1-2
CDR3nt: TGTGCCTGGAGTGCTGGGCGTTATGGAGGCTACACCTTC
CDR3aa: CAWSAGRYGGYTF

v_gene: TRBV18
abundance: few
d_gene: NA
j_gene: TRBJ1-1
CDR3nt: TGTGCCAGCTCACCTCAGGGGACGAACACTGAAGCTTTCTTT
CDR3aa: CASSPQGTNTEAFF

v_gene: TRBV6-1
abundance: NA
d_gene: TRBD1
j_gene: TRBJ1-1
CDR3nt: TGTGCCAGCAGTGAGACAGGGTGGCCAGCTTTCTTT
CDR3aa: CASSETGWPAFF

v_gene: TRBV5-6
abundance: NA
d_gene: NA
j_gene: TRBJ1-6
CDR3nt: TGTGCCAGCAGCTCCTCCGTAGAGAATTCACCCCTCCACTTT
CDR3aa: CASSSSVENSPLHF

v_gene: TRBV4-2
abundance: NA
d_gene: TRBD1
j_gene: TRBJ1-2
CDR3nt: TGTGCCAGCACCCCTGGGACAGGGGGCTTTTCGGATGGCTACACCTTC
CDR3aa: CASTPGTGGFSDGYTF

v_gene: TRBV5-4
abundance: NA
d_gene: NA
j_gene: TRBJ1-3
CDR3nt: TGTGCCAGCAGCGGAGCTGCGACAGGACTTTTCTCTGGAAACACCATATATTTT
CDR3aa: CASSGAATGLFSGNTIYF

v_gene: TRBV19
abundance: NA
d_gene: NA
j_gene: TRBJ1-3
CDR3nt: TGTGCCAGTAGTCTCGACGGCTGGTCTAGCTCTGGAAACACCATATATTTT
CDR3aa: CASSLDGWSSSGNTIYF

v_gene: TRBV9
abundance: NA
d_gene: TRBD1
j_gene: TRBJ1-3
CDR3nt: TGTGCCAGCAGCGTGTGGTCAGGGGGCCCTGGTGCTGGAAACACCATATATTTT
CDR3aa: CASSVWSGGPGAGNTIYF

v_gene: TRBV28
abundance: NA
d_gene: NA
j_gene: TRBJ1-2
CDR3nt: TGTGCCAGCAGTTTATCCCAGGGTTGGGGCTACACCTTC
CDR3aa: CASSLSQGWGYTF

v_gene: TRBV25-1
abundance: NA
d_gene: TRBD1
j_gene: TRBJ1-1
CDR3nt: TGTGCCAGCAGTGAGAGGGGGCATACTGAAGCTTTCTTT
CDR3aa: CASSERGHTEAFF

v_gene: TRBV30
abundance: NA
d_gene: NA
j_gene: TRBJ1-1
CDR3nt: TGTGCCTGGAGGGGGGGGGTAGAAGACACTGAAGCTTTCTTT
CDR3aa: CAWRGGVEDTEAFF